This TCR beta chain was captured in a study of blood T cell repertoires in COVID-19. Study overall: Acute and convalescent COVID-19 specimens originated in the United States, Italy and Spain.

This clone occurred a few times. The V gene's germline CDR1 is MNHEY and CDR2 SVGAGI. Trimming took off 5 bases at V and 7 bases at J, with 12 bases between the two ends. CDR3 size: 12 residues. Per the original methods: Amplification from reference gene primers served as the basis for estimated nucleated cell counts. Clones were read by immunoSEQ multiplex PCR, and TCRdb kept only the in-frame ones, dropping some. That table is the source of V, J and clone size, and D and trimming were worked out from the DNA. The sample gives 210,000 or so clones, approximately 90% of which show up once; less than 3.5% is in the top ten.

The rearrangement links TRBV6-5 to TRBJ2-7; no definite D call. This TCR derives from a young man with COVID-19, enrolled during active disease. Sequences were obtained from peripheral blood. In nucleotides, the CDR3 is TGTGCCAGCAGTACGTCTCCCGGTGAGCAGTACTTC. Protein product: CASSTSPGEQYF.